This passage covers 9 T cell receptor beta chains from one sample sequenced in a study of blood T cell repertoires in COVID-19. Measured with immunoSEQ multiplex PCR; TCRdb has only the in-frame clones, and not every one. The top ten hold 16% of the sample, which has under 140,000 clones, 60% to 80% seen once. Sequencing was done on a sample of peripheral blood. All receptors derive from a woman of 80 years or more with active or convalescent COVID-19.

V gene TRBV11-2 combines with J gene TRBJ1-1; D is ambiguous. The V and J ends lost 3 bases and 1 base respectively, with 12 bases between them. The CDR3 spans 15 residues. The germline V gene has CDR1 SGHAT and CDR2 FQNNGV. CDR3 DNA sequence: TGTGCCAGCAGCTTTTACCGCCAGGAGAACACTGAAGCTTTCTTT. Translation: CASSFYRQENTEAFF.

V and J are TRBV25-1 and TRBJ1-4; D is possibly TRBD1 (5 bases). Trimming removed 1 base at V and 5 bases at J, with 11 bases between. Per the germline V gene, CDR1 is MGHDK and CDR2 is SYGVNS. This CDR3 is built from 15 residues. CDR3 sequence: CASSEFRGRNEKLFF. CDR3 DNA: TGTGCCAGCAGTGAATTTAGGGGCAGGAATGAAAAACTGTTTTTT.

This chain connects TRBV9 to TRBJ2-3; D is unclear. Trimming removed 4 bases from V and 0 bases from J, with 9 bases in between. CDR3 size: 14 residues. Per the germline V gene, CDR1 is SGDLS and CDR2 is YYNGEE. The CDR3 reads CASSRSPSTDTQYF. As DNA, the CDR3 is TGTGCCAGCAGCCGGAGTCCTAGCACAGATACGCAGTATTTT.

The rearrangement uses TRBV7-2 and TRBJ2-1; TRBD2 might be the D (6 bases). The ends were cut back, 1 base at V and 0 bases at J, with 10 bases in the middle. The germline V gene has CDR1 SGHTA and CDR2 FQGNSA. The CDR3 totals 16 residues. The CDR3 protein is CASSLEVGGSYNEQFF. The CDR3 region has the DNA TGTGCCAGCAGCTTAGAGGTCGGGGGCTCCTACAATGAGCAGTTCTTC.

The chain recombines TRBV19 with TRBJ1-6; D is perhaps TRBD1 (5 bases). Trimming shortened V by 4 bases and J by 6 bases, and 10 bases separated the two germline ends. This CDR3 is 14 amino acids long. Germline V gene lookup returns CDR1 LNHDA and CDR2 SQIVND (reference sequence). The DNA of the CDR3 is TGTGCCAGTAGTAGGCCGACAGCTAATTCACCCCTCCACTTT. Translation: CASSRPTANSPLHF.

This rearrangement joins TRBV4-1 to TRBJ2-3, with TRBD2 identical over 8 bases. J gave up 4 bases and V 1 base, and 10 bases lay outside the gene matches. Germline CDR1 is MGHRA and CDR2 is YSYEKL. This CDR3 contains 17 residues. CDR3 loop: CASSQGTGTRGADTQYF. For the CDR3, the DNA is TGCGCCAGCAGCCAAGGGACCGGGACTAGAGGAGCAGATACGCAGTATTTT.

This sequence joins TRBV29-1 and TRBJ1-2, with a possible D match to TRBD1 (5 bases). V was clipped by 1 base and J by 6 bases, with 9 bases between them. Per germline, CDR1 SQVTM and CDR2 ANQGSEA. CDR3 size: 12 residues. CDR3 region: CSVEGTLDGYTF. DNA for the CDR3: TGCAGCGTTGAAGGGACATTGGATGGCTACACCTTC. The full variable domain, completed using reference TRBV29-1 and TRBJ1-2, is SAVISQKPSRDICQRGTSLTIQCQVDSQVTMMFWYRQQPGQSLTLIATANQGSEATYESGFVIDKFPISRPNLTFSTLTVSNMSPEDSSIYLCSVEGTLDGYTFGSGTRLTVV.

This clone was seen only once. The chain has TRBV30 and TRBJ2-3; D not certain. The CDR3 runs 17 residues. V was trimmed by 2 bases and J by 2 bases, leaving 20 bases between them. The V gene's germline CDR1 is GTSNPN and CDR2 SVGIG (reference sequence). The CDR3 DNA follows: TGTGCCTGGAGTTTGGTGTGGCCGCCAAAACCCACAGATACGCAGTATTTT. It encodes CAWSLVWPPKPTDTQYF.

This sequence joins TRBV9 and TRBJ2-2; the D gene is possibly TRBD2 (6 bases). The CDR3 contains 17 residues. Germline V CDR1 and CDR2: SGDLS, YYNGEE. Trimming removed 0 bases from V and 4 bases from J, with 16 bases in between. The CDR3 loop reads CASSVGGGAWVTGELFF. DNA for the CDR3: TGTGCCAGCAGCGTAGGGGGCGGGGCGTGGGTCACCGGGGAGCTGTTTTTT.